This T cell receptor beta chain was identified during a study of blood T cell repertoires in COVID-19. Study as a whole: Sample material is recorded as cDNA or gDNA derived from T cells, B-cell-depleted T cells, or PBMCs.

Per germline, CDR1 KGHSH and CDR2 LQKENI. The CDR3 totals 16 residues. V shed 0 bases, J shed 3 bases, and the junction held 4 bases outside the gene matches. Here immunoSEQ multiplex PCR was the method, and the copy in TCRdb shows in-frame clones only, minus some. The repertoire holds 35,000 to 50,000 clones, with about 90% as singletons. The receptor comes from a man aged 50-59 years with active COVID-19. What was sequenced was peripheral blood. The V and J genes are TRBV18 and TRBJ1-4, with 7 bases matching TRBD1. The CDR3 nucleotides read TGTGCCAGCTCACCACCTGGACAGGAACCTAATGAAAAACTGTTTTTT. Translating it yields CASSPPGQEPNEKLFF.